Shown below are 21 T cell receptor beta chains from a single sample sequenced in a study of vaccination effects on CD4 cells after COVID-19. Their specific antigens are unknown. Before any sequencing was done, the ViraFEST assay used viral peptide pools to expand antigen-specific CD4+ T cells. Following culture for approximately 11 days, CD4+ T cells were isolated. The person had a PCR-confirmed SARS-CoV-2 infection during March to December 2020. Assay: immunoSEQ multiplex PCR; the TCRdb copy retains only in-frame clones and omits some. This sample has approximately 30,000 clones, with 65% to 75% found just once. Sequencing was performed on CD4+ T cells from PBMCs cultured with a peptide pool, taken before COVID-19 vaccination. Receptor source: a human donor who had a prior SARS-CoV-2 infection.

This clone occurred a few times. The chain uses TRBV5-1 and TRBJ2-7; 9 nucleotides align to TRBD1. There are 14 residues in the CDR3. The germline V gene has CDR1 SGHRS and CDR2 YFSETQ. The J segment lost 5 bases and the V segment lost 1 base, leaving 4 bases of the junction unmatched. CDR3 amino acids: CASSLLTGGNEQYF. The CDR3, as DNA: TGCGCCAGCAGCTTGTTGACAGGGGGGAACGAGCAGTACTTC.

The V call is TRBV5-8, the J call TRBJ2-1; the D is unclear. The CDR3 totals 15 residues. V dropped 0 bases and J dropped 1 base, with 8 bases sitting between them. Germline loops: CDR1 SGHTS, CDR2 YDEGEE. CDR3 residues: CASSLAGASYNEQFF. Written as DNA, the CDR3 is TGTGCCAGCAGCTTGGCGGGCGCTTCCTACAATGAGCAGTTCTTC.

This rearrangement joins TRBV7-3 to TRBJ2-1; 10 nucleotides agree with TRBD2. CDR3 length: 16 amino acids. The V and J ends lost 4 bases and 2 bases, in that order; junction bases with no gene match: 5. Germline V gene lookup returns CDR1 SGHTA and CDR2 FQGTGA. Written as DNA, the CDR3 is TGTGCCAGCAGCTCATCACTAGCGGGAACCTACAATGAGCAGTTCTTC. As protein: CASSSSLAGTYNEQFF.

The V gene is TRBV7-2, the J gene TRBJ2-7; no definite D call. Trimming took 2 bases from V and 13 from J, leaving 18 bases between them. This CDR3 has 13 residues. Germline V gene sequence: CDR1 SGHTA, CDR2 FQGNSA. CDR3: CASSLTLLTTSYF. In DNA form, the CDR3 reads TGTGCCAGCAGCTTAACTTTGTTGACAACCAGTTACTTC.

The chain combines TRBV30 with TRBJ1-5, with D unresolved. V was pared by 3 bases and J by 2 bases, with 14 bases between. Germline lookup yields CDR1 GTSNPN and CDR2 SVGIG (reference sequence). CDR3 length equals 15 residues. CDR3 bases: TGTGCCTGGAGCGTAAGTATTAACGGCAATCAGCCCCAGCATTTT. This gives the protein CAWSVSINGNQPQHF.

The rearrangement links TRBV10-3 to TRBJ2-5; D remains ambiguous. In germline, CDR1 is ENHRY, CDR2 SYGVKD. This CDR3 comprises 11 residues. V dropped 2 bases and J dropped 5 bases, with 3 bases sitting between them. CDR3 coding DNA: TGTGCCATCAGTGAGGGGGAGACCCAGTACTTC. This sequence encodes CAISEGETQYF.

The V gene is TRBV7-2, the J gene TRBJ2-7; TRBD1 matches at 9 bases. Germline-derived CDR1 and CDR2 are SGHTA and FQGNSA. The CDR3 spans 17 residues. V shed 4 bases and J 1 base; nucleotides not matched to a gene: 11. The CDR3 nucleotides are TGTGCCAGCAGCTCAGCAACCGGGACAGGGATTTCCTACGAGCAGTACTTC. It is translated as CASSSATGTGISYEQYF.

The rearrangement links TRBV7-9 to TRBJ1-4; D call uncertain. Germline loops: CDR1 SEHNR, CDR2 FQNEAQ (reference sequence). V lost 5 bases to trimming and J lost 0 bases, with 16 bases between them. The CDR3 has 17 residues. CDR3 region: CASSLGLTATTNEKLFF. The CDR3 bases are TGTGCCAGCAGCCTCGGACTAACAGCTACAACTAATGAAAAACTGTTTTTT.

This clone occurred a few times. The gene calls are TRBV5-1 and TRBJ1-2, with a tentative D call TRBD1 (6 bases). Germline CDR1 and CDR2: SGHRS and YFSETQ. This CDR3 has 17 amino acids. V was trimmed by 5 bases and J by 4 bases, leaving 24 bases between them. The CDR3 bases are TGCGCCAGCAGTAACCCGGGACAAGGACTGTCAGTCTATGGCTACACCTTC. This codes for CASSNPGQGLSVYGYTF.

CDR3 DNA sequence: TGTGCCAGCAGTTCCCCGTTGGGGGGCGCCGAGCCCCAGCATTTT. This sequence encodes CASSSPLGGAEPQHF. J is TRBJ1-5 and V is TRBV28; a possible D gene is TRBD1 (6 bases). The CDR3 runs to 15 residues. V lost 4 bases and J 8 bases, leaving 18 bases between the germline ends. The germline V gene encodes CDR1 MDHEN and CDR2 SYDVKM.

This chain links TRBV5-4 with TRBJ1-1; D is perhaps TRBD1 (6 bases). The germline V and J ends were trimmed by 0 bases and 4 bases, with 7 bases remaining between them. The germline V gene has CDR1 SGHNT and CDR2 YYREEE (reference sequence). This CDR3 has 13 amino acids. The CDR3 region is CASSLGGGTEAFF. The DNA for the CDR3 is TGTGCCAGCAGCTTGGGAGGGGGCACTGAAGCTTTCTTT.

Points on this clone: The missing conserved phenylalanine or tryptophan at the end of this CDR3 makes a read error likely. The limits of the CDR3 on the DNA are not certain, so only TCRdb's listed CDR3 is given. The chain's CDR3 is CASSLSSSGRWSS. This chain connects TRBV11-2 to TRBJ2-7. The CDR3 has 13 residues if both end residues are counted. Germline V gene data show CDR1 as SGHAT and CDR2 as FQNNGV.

This chain uses TRBV30 with TRBJ1-5; D uncertain. The CDR3 runs to 16 residues. Germline V lookup: CDR1 GTSNPN, CDR2 SVGIG (reference sequence). V was pared by 0 bases and J by 7 bases, with 19 bases between. CDR3 residues: CAWSVSPARGGQPQHF. Here the CDR3 DNA reads TGTGCCTGGAGTGTAAGTCCCGCCCGGGGAGGCCAGCCCCAGCATTTT.

The chain links TRBV19 to TRBJ1-2, with a weak D call TRBD1 (5 bases). V lost 6 bases to trimming and J lost 0 bases, with 14 bases between them. The length of the CDR3 is 15 residues. CDR1 is LNHDA and CDR2 is SQIVND in the germline V gene (reference sequence). The CDR3 DNA reads as TGTGCCAGTAGGCCCGGGACCGACGCTAACTATGGCTACACCTTC. It specifies CASRPGTDANYGYTF.

The rearrangement joins TRBV4-3 to TRBJ1-5, with unresolved D. The length of the CDR3 is 14 residues. In germline, CDR1 is LGHNA, CDR2 YSLEER. V lost 0 bases to trimming and J lost 5 bases, with 8 bases between them. In DNA form, the CDR3 reads TGCGCCAGCAGCCAAGATCCTTGGGATCAGCCCCAGCATTTT. Protein product: CASSQDPWDQPQHF.

This clone came up a few times. The chain uses TRBV9 and TRBJ2-2, with 7 bases fitting TRBD1. The junction had 5 bases not matched to a gene; V was cut back by 5 bases and J by 4 bases. The CDR3 spans 14 residues. Germline CDR1 and CDR2: SGDLS and YYNGEE. The CDR3 reads CASSRTGATGELFF. The CDR3 DNA reads as TGTGCCAGCAGTAGAACAGGGGCCACCGGGGAGCTGTTTTTT.

The V gene is TRBV5-5, the J gene TRBJ1-4; the match to TRBD1 covers 10 bases. Germline CDR1 is SGHKS and CDR2 is YYEKEE (reference sequence). The CDR3 has 17 residues. With 0 bases clipped from V and 3 bases from J, the junction kept 5 bases outside the gene matches. The CDR3 DNA follows: TGTGCCAGCAGCTTGGGCTGGGACAGGGGTTCTAATGAAAAACTGTTTTTT. Its translation: CASSLGWDRGSNEKLFF. Based on the CDR3 plus reference TRBV5-5 and TRBJ1-4, the full variable domain is DAGVTQSPTHLIKTRGQQVTLRCSPISGHKSVSWYQQVLGQGPQFIFQYYEKEERGRGNFPDRFSARQFPNYSSELNVNALLLGDSALYLCASSLGWDRGSNEKLFFGSGTQLSVL.

This clone was detected a few times. The chain has TRBV15 and TRBJ1-1; D possibly corresponds to TRBD1 (6 bases). Germline lookup yields CDR1 LNHNV and CDR2 YYDKDF (reference sequence). Trimming stripped 3 bases from V and 8 bases from J, with 19 bases between. The CDR3 is made up of 15 amino acids. CDR3 in DNA: TGTGCCACCAGCAGGGCCCCTAGGGGGGCCGAGGAAGCTTTCTTT. This translates into CATSRAPRGAEEAFF.

V and J are TRBV7-9 and TRBJ2-5, with a weak D call TRBD1 (5 bases). Trimming removed 5 bases from V and 5 bases from J, with 9 bases in between. This CDR3 comprises 12 residues. The germline V gene encodes CDR1 SEHNR and CDR2 FQNEAQ (reference sequence). DNA for the CDR3: TGTGCCAGCAGCCCGGACACGGAGACCCAGTACTTC. Amino acid sequence: CASSPDTETQYF.

V usage is TRBV7-9 and J usage is TRBJ2-7, with TRBD2 as a possible D gene (5 bases). The germline V gene has CDR1 SEHNR and CDR2 FQNEAQ (reference sequence). Trimming stripped 7 bases from V and 3 bases from J, with 31 bases between. The CDR3 is 19 residues long. CDR3 sequence (DNA): TGTGCCAGCAAAACTCGGCCCCATGTGGACCCTACACTAGACTACGAGCAGTACTTC. Translated, it gives CASKTRPHVDPTLDYEQYF. Supplemented by reference TRBV7-9 and TRBJ2-7, the full variable domain reads DTGVSQNPRHKITKRGQNVTFRCDPISEHNRLYWYRQTLGQGPEFLTYFQNEAQLEKSRLLSDRFSAERPKGSFSTLEIQRTEQGDSAMYLCASKTRPHVDPTLDYEQYFGPGTRLTVT.

The rearrangement joins TRBV7-2 to TRBJ2-7; D may be TRBD2 (6 bases). Germline-derived CDR1 and CDR2 are SGHTA and FQGNSA. Between the trimmed V and J ends, which lost 3 bases and 1 base, there was a span of 13 bases. This CDR3 contains 15 residues. As DNA, the CDR3 is TGTGCCAGCAGCTTGTGGCTAGCGTCTTCCTACGAGCAGTACTTC. Translated: CASSLWLASSYEQYF.